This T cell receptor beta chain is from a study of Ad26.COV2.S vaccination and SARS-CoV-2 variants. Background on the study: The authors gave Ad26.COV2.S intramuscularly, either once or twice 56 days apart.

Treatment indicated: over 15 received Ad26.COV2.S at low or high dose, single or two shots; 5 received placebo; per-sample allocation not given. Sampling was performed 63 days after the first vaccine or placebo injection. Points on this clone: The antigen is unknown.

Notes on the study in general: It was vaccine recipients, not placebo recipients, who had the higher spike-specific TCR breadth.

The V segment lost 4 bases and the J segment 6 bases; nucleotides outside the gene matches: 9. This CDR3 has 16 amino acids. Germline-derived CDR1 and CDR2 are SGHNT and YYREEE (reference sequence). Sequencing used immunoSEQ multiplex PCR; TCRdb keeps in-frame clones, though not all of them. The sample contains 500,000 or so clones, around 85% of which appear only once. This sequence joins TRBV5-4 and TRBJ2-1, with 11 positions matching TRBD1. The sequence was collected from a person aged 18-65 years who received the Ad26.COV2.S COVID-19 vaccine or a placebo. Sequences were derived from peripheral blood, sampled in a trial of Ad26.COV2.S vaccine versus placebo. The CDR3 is CASSTRGTGGPNEQFF. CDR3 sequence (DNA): TGTGCCAGCAGCACACGGGGGACAGGGGGTCCCAATGAGCAGTTCTTC.